The 26 T cell receptor beta chains listed next were all sequenced from one sample in a study of shared clonotypes between healthy human individuals. Libraries were prepared by immunoSEQ multiplex PCR; TCRdb keeps only in-frame clonotypes and omits some of them. Among about 1 million clones listed, about 77% were seen once. The sequenced material came from memory CD4+ T cells sorted from blood. Subset of the sample: CD45RA-negative fraction. The receptors shown here come from a man between 18 and 35 years old in good health.

V usage is TRBV19 and J usage is TRBJ1-1, with a possible D match to TRBD1 (6 bases). With 4 bases removed from V and 1 base from J, the gap between germline ends came to 13 bases. Germline loops: CDR1 LNHDA, CDR2 SQIVND (reference sequence). The length of the CDR3 is 15 residues. CDR3 bases: TGTGCCAGTAGTAACGGGGGCCCAGCGAACACTGAAGCTTTCTTT. Translation: CASSNGGPANTEAFF. Full variable domain (remainder filled in from reference TRBV19 and TRBJ1-1): DGGITQSPKYLFRKEGQNVTLSCEQNLNHDAMYWYRQDPGQGLRLIYYSQIVNDFQKGDIAEGYSVSREKKESFPLTVTSAQKNPTAFYLCASSNGGPANTEAFFGQGTRLTVV.

This clone was observed many times. The chain carries TRBV7-9 and TRBJ1-2; no definite D call. Germline CDR1 SEHNR, CDR2 FQNEAQ (reference sequence). V dropped 3 bases and J dropped 9 bases, with 8 bases sitting between them. The CDR3 has 11 amino acids. For the CDR3, the DNA is TGTGCCAGCAGCTTCAGTTACAGCTACACCTTC. Translation: CASSFSYSYTF.

This sequence joins TRBV15 and TRBJ2-3; the D gene is possibly TRBD2 (7 bases). With 1 base removed from V and 4 bases from J, the gap between germline ends came to 15 bases. Germline values: CDR1 LNHNV, CDR2 YYDKDF (reference sequence). The length of the CDR3 is 16 residues. CDR3 loop: CATSRVGGGASDTQYF. DNA of the CDR3: TGTGCCACCAGCAGAGTCGGAGGGGGGGCCTCAGATACGCAGTATTTT.

J is TRBJ2-2 and V is TRBV19, with D tentatively TRBD1 (5 bases). This CDR3 is 16 amino acids long. Germline V gene sequence: CDR1 LNHDA, CDR2 SQIVND (reference sequence). V was clipped by 3 bases and J by 0 bases, with 11 bases between them. CDR3 amino acids: CASSMISTANTGELFF. The DNA of the CDR3 is TGTGCCAGTAGTATGATATCGACAGCGAACACCGGGGAGCTGTTTTTT.

This clone was seen at least ten times. Other DNA variants within this sample encode the same CDR3. CDR3 protein: CASSRILLRLAGGELFF. The CDR3 DNA is TGTGCCAGCAGCCGCATCCTTCTGAGACTAGCAGGCGGGGAGCTGTTTTTT. The chain employs TRBV7-8 and TRBJ2-2; TRBD2 agrees at 7 bases. Germline CDR1 is SGHVS and CDR2 is FQNEAQ. J lost 7 bases, V lost 5 bases, and 16 bases had no gene match. CDR3 length: 17 residues.

In regard to this clone: This may be a read error, as it is one base from a much larger clone. The gene calls are TRBV9 and TRBJ1-2; D call uncertain. Germline CDR1 is SGDLS and CDR2 is YYNGEE. The ends were cut back, 0 bases at V and 3 bases at J, with 3 bases in the middle. The CDR3 runs to 12 residues. This CDR3 reads CASSVDDYGYTF. In nucleotides, the CDR3 is TGTGCCAGCAGCGTAGACGACTATGGCTACACCTTC.

The genes are TRBV7-2 and TRBJ2-7, with a weak D call TRBD1 (7 bases). V was clipped by 1 base and J by 2 bases, with 12 bases between them. CDR3 length: 15 residues. The germline V gene encodes CDR1 SGHTA and CDR2 FQGNSA. CDR3 loop: CASSLGGDSPYEQYF. For the CDR3, the DNA is TGTGCCAGCAGCTTAGGGGGGGACAGCCCCTACGAGCAGTACTTC.

The chain joins TRBV6-6 to TRBJ2-5; TRBD1 agrees at 7 bases. The CDR3 length is 14 residues. Losses at the gene ends were 6 bases for V and 4 bases for J; bases not matched to a gene: 8. CDR1 and CDR2 from the germline V gene are MNHNY and SVGAGI (reference sequence). Here the CDR3 DNA reads TGTGCCAGCAGAGTACAGGGGAAGGGAGAGACCCAGTACTTC. The encoded protein is CASRVQGKGETQYF.

The chain joins TRBV10-1 to TRBJ2-1, with 11 positions matching TRBD2. V lost 10 bases to trimming and J lost 5 bases; unmatched junction nucleotides: 13. Germline V lookup: CDR1 WNHNN, CDR2 SYGVQD (reference sequence). The CDR3 is made up of 16 amino acids. In nucleotides, the CDR3 is TGCGCCACCCATCTCTTAGCGGGAGGGCCAAACAATGAGCAGTTCTTC. Translated: CATHLLAGGPNNEQFF.

The chain employs TRBV1 and TRBJ2-2; the table's D call of TRBD2 was not tested on the DNA. TRBV1 is a pseudogene locus. The CDR3 is 16 residues long. The CDR3 loop reads CTSSQDLASGGGELFF. The DNA of the CDR3 is TGCACCAGCAGCCAAGATTTGGCTAGCGGGGGTGGGGAGCTGTTTTTT.

The chain uses TRBV29-1 and TRBJ1-1; D not certain. Germline CDR1 reads SQVTM; CDR2 reads ANQGSEA. This CDR3 comprises 13 residues. V lost 2 bases and J lost 1, with 8 bases in between. In DNA, the CDR3 is TGCAGCGTTGAACAGCCCTCGAACACTGAAGCTTTCTTT. Translating gives CSVEQPSNTEAFF.

The rearrangement uses TRBV27 and TRBJ2-1, with 8 bases matching TRBD2. Germline CDR1 MNHEY, CDR2 SMNVEV (reference sequence). With V trimmed by 6 bases and J by 5 bases, 18 bases remained unmatched. The CDR3 extends over 18 amino acids. Here the CDR3 DNA reads TGTGCCAGCAGCACCTCTAGTTTATCGCGGGGGGTGAACAATGAGCAGTTCTTC. It translates to CASSTSSLSRGVNNEQFF.

Notes on this clone: This sample also contains other DNA sequences that code for the same CDR3. This rearrangement joins TRBV5-4 to TRBJ2-3, with 12 bases lining up with TRBD2. V was pared by 4 bases and J by 3 bases, with 3 bases of the junction left unmatched. The CDR3 has 15 residues. The germline gives CDR1 SGHNT, CDR2 YYREEE (reference sequence). CDR3 in DNA: TGTGCCAGCAGCCTCGGACTAGCGGGGACAGATACGCAGTATTTT. It specifies CASSLGLAGTDTQYF.

This clone was detected once. Here the CDR3 reads CASWDSGGTEAFF. As DNA, the CDR3 is TGTGCCAGTTGGGACTCAGGGGGAACTGAAGCTTTCTTT. The chain couples TRBV19 to TRBJ1-1; TRBD1 aligns across 7 bases. The germline V gene encodes CDR1 LNHDA and CDR2 SQIVND (reference sequence). V lost 8 bases and J lost 5; bases outside the gene matches: 8. The CDR3 is 13 residues long.

The rearrangement uses TRBV7-2 and TRBJ2-5; D is unclear. Trimming took 7 bases from V and 7 from J, leaving 13 bases between them. Germline V CDR1 and CDR2: SGHTA, FQGNSA. This CDR3 has 12 residues. In DNA form, the CDR3 reads TGTGCCAGCAAAACCCCCATGGGGACCCAGTACTTC. Translating gives CASKTPMGTQYF. The complete variable domain, with remaining parts taken from reference TRBV7-2 and TRBJ2-5, reads GAGVSQSPSNKVTEKGKDVELRCDPISGHTALYWYRQSLGQGLEFLIYFQGNSAPDKSGLPSDRFSAERTGGSVSTLTIQRTQQEDSAVYLCASKTPMGTQYFGPGTRLLVL.

This clone was detected only once. This chain joins TRBV14 and TRBJ1-4, with TRBD1 identical over 8 bases. V dropped 0 bases and J dropped 5; count of bases not matched to a gene: 2. Germline assignment: CDR1 SGHDN and CDR2 FVKESK. This CDR3 contains 15 residues. CDR3 sequence reads: CASSQDQGANEKLFF. The CDR3 coding sequence is TGTGCCAGCAGCCAAGATCAGGGGGCAAATGAAAAACTGTTTTTT.

This clone was picked up many times. Other DNA sequences in the same sample also yield this CDR3. The V and J genes are TRBV6-1 and TRBJ1-2; TRBD1 is a possible D gene (6 bases). CDR3 length equals 15 residues. Per the germline V gene, CDR1 is MNHNS and CDR2 is SASEGT. V lost 0 bases and J lost 4, with 12 bases in between. The CDR3 nucleotides read TGTGCCAGCAGTGAAGCGGGACAAGGGCCCTATGGCTACACCTTC. It is translated as CASSEAGQGPYGYTF.

The chain employs TRBV18 and TRBJ2-7, with TRBD1 identical over 9 bases. The germline gives CDR1 KGHSH, CDR2 LQKENI. The CDR3 length is 14 residues. Trimming at V came to 4 bases and at J to 4 bases, leaving 5 bases not matched to a gene. The CDR3 bases are TGTGCCAGCTCACTGGACAGGGGAGGGTACGAGCAGTACTTC. Translation: CASSLDRGGYEQYF.

This clone was recorded once. V is TRBV27 and J is TRBJ1-4; no reliable D call. Between the trimmed V and J ends, which lost 3 bases and 8 bases, there was a span of 10 bases. There are 13 residues in the CDR3. The V gene's germline CDR1 is MNHEY and CDR2 SMNVEV (reference sequence). CDR3 sequence: CASSLNSGEKLFF. CDR3 DNA sequence: TGTGCCAGCAGTTTGAACAGCGGCGAAAAACTGTTTTTT.

The chain joins TRBV11-2 to TRBJ1-1; the D gene is possibly TRBD1 (6 bases). The germline gives CDR1 SGHAT, CDR2 FQNNGV. The CDR3 runs 16 residues. Trimming shortened V by 5 bases and J by 0 bases, and 16 bases separated the two germline ends. Here the CDR3 reads CASSHPYRDMNTEAFF. Written as DNA, the CDR3 is TGTGCCAGCAGCCATCCCTACAGGGACATGAACACTGAAGCTTTCTTT.

The chain links TRBV7-2 to TRBJ1-6; 9 nucleotides line up with TRBD1. The trim removed 1 base at V and 15 bases at J, leaving 10 bases unmatched. CDR1 and CDR2 (germline): SGHTA, FQGNSA. There are 15 residues in the CDR3. The chain's CDR3 is CASSLEGTGLSSLHF. DNA for the CDR3: TGTGCCAGCAGCTTAGAGGGGACAGGGTTAAGTAGCCTCCACTTT.

The V call is TRBV6-6, the J call TRBJ2-5; 11 bases align to TRBD2. V was pared by 4 bases and J by 4 bases, with 8 bases of the junction left unmatched. Germline-derived CDR1 and CDR2 are MNHNY and SVGAGI (reference sequence). The CDR3 length is 16 residues. The CDR3 region is CASSSTSGRRVETQYF. CDR3 DNA sequence: TGTGCCAGCAGTTCAACTAGCGGGAGAAGAGTAGAGACCCAGTACTTC.

The chain couples TRBV5-6 to TRBJ1-6; TRBD1 is a possible D gene (6 bases). This CDR3 is 16 amino acids long. V lost 3 bases, J lost 5 bases, and 15 bases lay in between. In germline, CDR1 is SGHDT, CDR2 YYEEEE. The CDR3 DNA sequence: TGTGCCAGCAGCTCTGATACAGGGTTCAATAATTCACCCCTCCACTTT. Its translation: CASSSDTGFNNSPLHF.

This chain connects TRBV5-1 to TRBJ2-5; TRBD1 aligns across 7 bases. Gene TRBJ2-7 matches the end of the DNA better, so the J call may be wrong. The CDR3 spans 15 residues. CDR1 is SGHRS, CDR2 YFSETQ, per germline. The CDR3 protein is CASSIWTGSKYEQYF. CDR3 sequence (DNA): TGCGCCAGCAGCATATGGACAGGCTCAAAGTACGAGCAGTACTTC.

The V call is TRBV29-1, the J call TRBJ2-1; 7 nucleotides match TRBD1. V shed 6 bases, J shed 9 bases, and the junction held 8 bases outside the gene matches. In germline, CDR1 is SQVTM, CDR2 ANQGSEA. The CDR3 is 12 amino acids. CDR3 loop: CSVRQGVGEQFF. The CDR3, as DNA: TGCAGCGTGCGACAGGGAGTGGGTGAGCAGTTCTTC.

The chain joins TRBV30 to TRBJ2-7; no firm D call. The V and J ends lost 0 bases and 5 bases respectively, with 14 bases between them. This CDR3 contains 14 residues. Germline lookup yields CDR1 GTSNPN and CDR2 SVGIG (reference sequence). The CDR3 loop is CAWSVSMIFDEQYF. The DNA for the CDR3 is TGTGCCTGGAGTGTTTCCATGATATTCGACGAGCAGTACTTC.